This is a list of T cell receptor beta chains from one sample in a study of beta chain features in type 1 diabetes. Generated by immunoSEQ multiplex PCR, the TCRdb table keeps only in-frame clones and is missing some. This sample yields about 150,000 clones, of which roughly 9% are seen a single time; under 2.5% belongs to the top ten. Sample: central memory CD4+ T cells from blood. These receptors were obtained from a young woman in good health. Each CDR3 is given with its conserved first and last residue. The D gene is left open where the match is weak. Clone size is not always given. Where it is, it says once, few, many or a class for expanded clones.

D gene: -; V gene: TRBV30; J gene: TRBJ2-7; clone size: few; CDR3 DNA: TGTGCCTGGAGTAGTGGGGCCGAGCAGTACTTC; CDR3 protein: CAWSSGAEQYF
D gene: TRBD2; V gene: TRBV6-1; J gene: TRBJ2-2; clone size: -; CDR3 DNA: TGTGCCAGCATAGCGGGAGCGAACACCGGGGAGCTGTTTTTT; CDR3 protein: CASIAGANTGELFF
D gene: TRBD1; V gene: TRBV30; J gene: TRBJ1-1; clone size: few; CDR3 DNA: TGTGCCTGGACTTCACAGGGGGCGCTTACTGAAGCTTTCTTT; CDR3 protein: CAWTSQGALTEAFF
D gene: -; V gene: TRBV7-6; J gene: TRBJ2-2; clone size: -; CDR3 DNA: TGTGCCAGCTCGCCGCTGTGGGGGCGAGGGACCGGGGAGCTGTTTTTT; CDR3 protein: CASSPLWGRGTGELFF
D gene: -; V gene: TRBV25-1; J gene: TRBJ1-1; clone size: -; CDR3 DNA: TGTGCCAGCAGTGACCGTAGGGGAGAAGCTTTCTTT; CDR3 protein: CASSDRRGEAFF
D gene: TRBD1; V gene: TRBV11-2; J gene: TRBJ2-5; clone size: few; CDR3 DNA: TGTGCCAGCAGCTTAGTACAGGGGTCGGAGACCCAGTACTTC; CDR3 protein: CASSLVQGSETQYF
D gene: -; V gene: TRBV4-3; J gene: TRBJ1-2; clone size: -; CDR3 DNA: TGCGCCAGCAGCCAAGATCAAGGAGGGCACTATGGCTACACCTTC; CDR3 protein: CASSQDQGGHYGYTF
D gene: TRBD1; V gene: TRBV14; J gene: TRBJ1-5; clone size: many; CDR3 DNA: TGTGCCAGCAGCCAAGATCGATACAGGGGACGCAATCAGCCCCAGCATTTT; CDR3 protein: CASSQDRYRGRNQPQHF
D gene: TRBD1; V gene: TRBV9; J gene: TRBJ1-2; clone size: -; CDR3 DNA: TGTGCCAGCAGCCCCCGGGACAGGTCCTACTATGGCTACACCTTC; CDR3 protein: CASSPRDRSYYGYTF
D gene: TRBD2; V gene: TRBV7-2; J gene: TRBJ2-1; clone size: many; CDR3 DNA: TGTGCCAGCAGCCCGACTAGCGGAGAGGGTAATGAGCAGTTCTTC; CDR3 protein: CASSPTSGEGNEQFF
D gene: TRBD2; V gene: TRBV4-1; J gene: TRBJ2-3; clone size: few; CDR3 DNA: TGCGCCAGCAGCCAAGACTGGCGGGAGGAAGATACGCAGTATTTT; CDR3 protein: CASSQDWREEDTQYF
D gene: TRBD1; V gene: TRBV30; J gene: TRBJ1-1; clone size: few; CDR3 DNA: TGTGCCTGTAATACGGGACAGCTGAACACTGAAGCTTTCTTT; CDR3 protein: CACNTGQLNTEAFF
D gene: TRBD1; V gene: TRBV11-2; J gene: TRBJ2-1; clone size: few; CDR3 DNA: TGTGCCAGCAGCTTCGACAGGGGCAATGAGCAGTTCTTC; CDR3 protein: CASSFDRGNEQFF
D gene: TRBD2; V gene: TRBV30; J gene: TRBJ2-1; clone size: many; CDR3 DNA: TGTGCCTGGAAGGAGCTAGCGGGCTACAATGAGCAGTTCTTC; CDR3 protein: CAWKELAGYNEQFF
D gene: TRBD2; V gene: TRBV7-2; J gene: TRBJ2-7; clone size: few; CDR3 DNA: TGTGCCAGCAGCTTCGGCGGGAGGGCCTACGAGCAGTACTTC; CDR3 protein: CASSFGGRAYEQYF
D gene: -; V gene: TRBV14; J gene: TRBJ1-2; clone size: -; CDR3 DNA: TGTGCCAGCAGCTCCGACAAGTTCTATGGCTACACCTTC; CDR3 protein: CASSSDKFYGYTF
D gene: TRBD1; V gene: TRBV5-1; J gene: TRBJ2-1; clone size: few; CDR3 DNA: TGCGCCAGCAGCGCGGGACAGGGAAGCTCCTACAATGAGCAGTTCTTC; CDR3 protein: CASSAGQGSSYNEQFF
D gene: -; V gene: TRBV5-1; J gene: TRBJ2-1; clone size: few; CDR3 DNA: TGCGCCAGCAGCCTACCCGTCTCCCCCACTTACAATGAGCAGTTCTTC; CDR3 protein: CASSLPVSPTYNEQFF
D gene: -; V gene: TRBV10-3; J gene: TRBJ1-2; clone size: few; CDR3 DNA: TGTGCCATCAGTGAGACCAGGGATTATGGCTACACCTTC; CDR3 protein: CAISETRDYGYTF
D gene: -; V gene: TRBV7-9; J gene: TRBJ2-1; clone size: -; CDR3 DNA: TGTGCCAGCAGCTTAGCAACGAGCAATGAGCAGTTCTTC; CDR3 protein: CASSLATSNEQFF
D gene: TRBD1; V gene: TRBV5-1; J gene: TRBJ1-1; clone size: -; CDR3 DNA: TGCGCCAGCAGCTTGGTGGTCAGGGGGAGTACTGAAGCTTTCTTT; CDR3 protein: CASSLVVRGSTEAFF
D gene: -; V gene: TRBV30; J gene: TRBJ1-5; clone size: -; CDR3 DNA: TGTGCCTGCGGAGGGGGGGCAGGCCAGCCCCAGCATTTT; CDR3 protein: CACGGGAGQPQHF
D gene: -; V gene: TRBV27; J gene: TRBJ2-5; clone size: -; CDR3 DNA: TGTGCCAGCAGTTTAGGGGCGCGGCAAGAGACCCAGTACTTC; CDR3 protein: CASSLGARQETQYF
D gene: TRBD2; V gene: TRBV29-1; J gene: TRBJ2-7; clone size: large; CDR3 DNA: TGCAGCGTGCTGACTAGCGATCACGAGCAGTACTTC; CDR3 protein: CSVLTSDHEQYF
D gene: -; V gene: TRBV2; J gene: TRBJ1-3; clone size: few; CDR3 DNA: TGTGCCAGCAACGGTGCTGGAAACACCATATATTTT; CDR3 protein: CASNGAGNTIYF
D gene: TRBD1; V gene: TRBV7-3; J gene: TRBJ2-1; clone size: few; CDR3 DNA: TGTGCCAGCAGCTCGGACAGGGACGGTGAGCAGTTCTTC; CDR3 protein: CASSSDRDGEQFF
D gene: TRBD2; V gene: TRBV25-1; J gene: TRBJ2-7; clone size: few; CDR3 DNA: TGTGCCAGCAGTGAATCCCTAGCGGCCTACGAGCAGTACTTC; CDR3 protein: CASSESLAAYEQYF
D gene: -; V gene: TRBV29-1; J gene: TRBJ1-5; clone size: -; CDR3 DNA: TGCAGCGTTGTCGGCGGGGGGGGCAATCAGCCCCAGCATTTT; CDR3 protein: CSVVGGGGNQPQHF
D gene: -; V gene: TRBV19; J gene: TRBJ1-2; clone size: few; CDR3 DNA: TGTGCCAGTAGTATGGCCCTTCTGGGACAATCTTCCGGCTACACCTTC; CDR3 protein: CASSMALLGQSSGYTF
D gene: -; V gene: TRBV27; J gene: TRBJ2-1; clone size: few; CDR3 DNA: TGTGCCAGCAGCTTGAGTCGAGGGTACGGCAATGAGCAGTTCTTC; CDR3 protein: CASSLSRGYGNEQFF
D gene: TRBD2; V gene: TRBV7-9; J gene: TRBJ2-3; clone size: -; CDR3 DNA: TGTGCCAGCAGCTTTTCGACTAGCGGGAGCACAGATACGCAGTATTTT; CDR3 protein: CASSFSTSGSTDTQYF
D gene: -; V gene: TRBV7-9; J gene: TRBJ1-5; clone size: -; CDR3 DNA: TGTGCCAGCAGCTCCCTCACATCCCCGCATCAGCCCCAGCATTTT; CDR3 protein: CASSSLTSPHQPQHF
D gene: TRBD2; V gene: TRBV7-3; J gene: TRBJ2-3; clone size: few; CDR3 DNA: TGTGCCAGCAGCTTCGGAGCGGGGGGATCAACGGATACGCAGTATTTT; CDR3 protein: CASSFGAGGSTDTQYF
D gene: -; V gene: TRBV14; J gene: TRBJ2-7; clone size: -; CDR3 DNA: TGTGCCAGCAGCCAAGTCTTTAGCGGCACCTACGAGCAGTACTTC; CDR3 protein: CASSQVFSGTYEQYF
D gene: -; V gene: TRBV2; J gene: TRBJ2-5; clone size: few; CDR3 DNA: TGTGCCACAGCCCCCCGACAGTTAGAGACCCAGTACTTC; CDR3 protein: CATAPRQLETQYF
D gene: -; V gene: TRBV6-6; J gene: TRBJ2-2; clone size: -; CDR3 DNA: TGTGCCAGCAGTTACCCAAACACCGGGGAGCTGTTTTTT; CDR3 protein: CASSYPNTGELFF
D gene: TRBD1; V gene: TRBV18; J gene: TRBJ2-1; clone size: -; CDR3 DNA: TGTGCCAGCTCACCGGGACAGGCCATCAGTGAGCAGTTCTTC; CDR3 protein: CASSPGQAISEQFF
D gene: -; V gene: TRBV7-9; J gene: TRBJ1-1; clone size: few; CDR3 DNA: TGTGCCAGCAGCTTAGGGAACGGGGAGAGGACTGAAGCTTTCTTT; CDR3 protein: CASSLGNGERTEAFF
D gene: -; V gene: TRBV6-1; J gene: TRBJ2-5; clone size: -; CDR3 DNA: TGTGCCAGCAGTGACCGTTGGACAGATAAAGAGACCCAGTACTTC; CDR3 protein: CASSDRWTDKETQYF
D gene: -; V gene: TRBV29-1; J gene: TRBJ1-1; clone size: -; CDR3 DNA: TGCAGCGTTGACGAAGAGGGCTTGATGAACACTGAAGCTTTCTTT; CDR3 protein: CSVDEEGLMNTEAFF
D gene: -; V gene: TRBV29-1; J gene: TRBJ2-1; clone size: few; CDR3 DNA: TGCAGCGTTCAGCAACCGGGAGACGAGCAGTTCTTC; CDR3 protein: CSVQQPGDEQFF
D gene: -; V gene: TRBV5-1; J gene: TRBJ2-1; clone size: -; CDR3 DNA: TGCGCCAGCAGCCCGGACTCTACCTCCCGGAATGAGCAGTTCTTC; CDR3 protein: CASSPDSTSRNEQFF
D gene: TRBD2; V gene: TRBV13; J gene: TRBJ2-5; clone size: -; CDR3 DNA: TGTGCCAGCAGCTTTAGCGGGGGTGCGAAGACCCAGTACTTC; CDR3 protein: CASSFSGGAKTQYF
D gene: -; V gene: TRBV19; J gene: TRBJ1-2; clone size: -; CDR3 DNA: TGTGCCAGTAGTATTCCAGGATCCTCTACATCCTATGGCTACACCTTC; CDR3 protein: CASSIPGSSTSYGYTF
D gene: -; V gene: TRBV9; J gene: TRBJ1-2; clone size: -; CDR3 DNA: TGTGCCAGCAGCGTTGACAGCGCCGGTTACTATGGCTACACCTTC; CDR3 protein: CASSVDSAGYYGYTF
D gene: TRBD1; V gene: TRBV5-1; J gene: TRBJ2-7; clone size: -; CDR3 DNA: TGCGCCAGCAGCTCCAACCGAGACAGGGCCTACGAGCAGTACTTC; CDR3 protein: CASSSNRDRAYEQYF
D gene: TRBD1; V gene: TRBV7-3; J gene: TRBJ1-2; clone size: -; CDR3 DNA: TGTGCCAGCAGCTTAAGTCAGGGGGTTGGCTACACCTTC; CDR3 protein: CASSLSQGVGYTF
D gene: TRBD2; V gene: TRBV7-2; J gene: TRBJ2-5; clone size: -; CDR3 DNA: TGTGCCAGCAGCTCCCGACTAGCGGGGAAAGAGACCCAGTACTTC; CDR3 protein: CASSSRLAGKETQYF
D gene: -; V gene: TRBV4-1; J gene: TRBJ2-6; clone size: few; CDR3 DNA: TGCGCCAGCAGCCAACGCTCTGGGGCCAACGTCCTGACTTTC; CDR3 protein: CASSQRSGANVLTF
D gene: TRBD1; V gene: TRBV6-5; J gene: TRBJ1-1; clone size: few; CDR3 DNA: TGTGCCAGCAAGACGGACAGGAGGAACACTGAAGCTTTCTTT; CDR3 protein: CASKTDRRNTEAFF
D gene: -; V gene: TRBV18; J gene: TRBJ2-1; clone size: -; CDR3 DNA: TGTGCCAGCTCACCGACGGGACAATACAATGAGCAGTTCTTC; CDR3 protein: CASSPTGQYNEQFF
D gene: -; V gene: TRBV11-3; J gene: TRBJ2-1; clone size: few; CDR3 DNA: TGTGCCAGCAGCTTAGATCAGGGGGGCTCAAACTCCTACAATGAGCAGTTCTTC; CDR3 protein: CASSLDQGGSNSYNEQFF
D gene: TRBD1; V gene: TRBV10-3; J gene: TRBJ2-1; clone size: -; CDR3 DNA: TGTGCCCTCTCGTCGGGACAGGTGTCCGGTGAGCAGTTCTTC; CDR3 protein: CALSSGQVSGEQFF
D gene: -; V gene: TRBV18; J gene: TRBJ2-7; clone size: -; CDR3 DNA: TGTGCCAGCTCACCGGGTGCTGGAGTCTACGAGCAGTACTTC; CDR3 protein: CASSPGAGVYEQYF
D gene: -; V gene: TRBV11-2; J gene: TRBJ1-1; clone size: few; CDR3 DNA: TGTGCCAGCAGCTTAGCCCTAGGGGGGGGCCCTGAAGCTTTCTTT; CDR3 protein: CASSLALGGGPEAFF
D gene: -; V gene: TRBV5-1; J gene: TRBJ2-1; clone size: -; CDR3 DNA: TGCGCCAGCAGCCCGTCCGCGAGCTCCTACAATGAGCAGTTCTTC; CDR3 protein: CASSPSASSYNEQFF
D gene: -; V gene: TRBV6-1; J gene: TRBJ2-3; clone size: few; CDR3 DNA: TGTGCCAGCAGTGAGGGGCAGGGTACAGATACGCAGTATTTT; CDR3 protein: CASSEGQGTDTQYF
D gene: -; V gene: TRBV6-6; J gene: TRBJ2-5; clone size: -; CDR3 DNA: TGTGCCAGCAGTACGGGGGTTGGGGGAGGAGAGACCCAGTACTTC; CDR3 protein: CASSTGVGGGETQYF
D gene: -; V gene: TRBV4-3; J gene: TRBJ1-5; clone size: few; CDR3 DNA: TGCGCCAGCAGCCAAGATATTCGGGGGAGTCAGCCCCAGCATTTT; CDR3 protein: CASSQDIRGSQPQHF
D gene: -; V gene: TRBV9; J gene: TRBJ1-4; clone size: few; CDR3 DNA: TGTGCCAGCAGCGTAGAGGGGGGGTCCTATGAAAAACTGTTTTTT; CDR3 protein: CASSVEGGSYEKLFF